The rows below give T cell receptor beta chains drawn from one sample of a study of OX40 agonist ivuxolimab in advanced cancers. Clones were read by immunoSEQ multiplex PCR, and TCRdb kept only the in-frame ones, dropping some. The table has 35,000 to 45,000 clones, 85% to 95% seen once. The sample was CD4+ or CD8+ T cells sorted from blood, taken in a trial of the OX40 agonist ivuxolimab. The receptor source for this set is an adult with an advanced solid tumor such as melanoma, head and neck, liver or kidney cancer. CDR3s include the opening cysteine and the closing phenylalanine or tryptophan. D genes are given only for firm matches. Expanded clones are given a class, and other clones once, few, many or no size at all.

CDR3 DNA: TGTGCCAGCAGCGGAGACAGGGGGCAAGTTGAAGAGACCCAGTACTTC
CDR3 protein: CASSGDRGQVEETQYF
clone size: once
J gene: TRBJ2-5
V gene: TRBV5-4
D gene: TRBD1

CDR3 DNA: TGTGCCAGCAGCCCCCGGACAGGTGAGCTGACTGAAGCTTTCTTT
CDR3 protein: CASSPRTGELTEAFF
clone size: .
J gene: TRBJ1-1
V gene: TRBV9
D gene: TRBD1

CDR3 DNA: TGTGCCAGCAGTATAGGGCCCCCAGATACGCAGTATTTT
CDR3 protein: CASSIGPPDTQYF
clone size: .
J gene: TRBJ2-3
V gene: TRBV27
D gene: .

CDR3 DNA: TGTGCCAATCCGACTAGCGGGTCCCCCGGGGAGCTGTTTTTT
CDR3 protein: CANPTSGSPGELFF
clone size: .
J gene: TRBJ2-2
V gene: TRBV6-4
D gene: TRBD2

CDR3 DNA: TGTGCCAGCAGCTTAGTCCGGGGTGAGATTTGGACAGATACGCAGTATTTT
CDR3 protein: CASSLVRGEIWTDTQYF
clone size: .
J gene: TRBJ2-3
V gene: TRBV7-9
D gene: .

CDR3 DNA: TGTGCCAGCAGTTTAAACTGGAACAATGAGCAGTTCTTC
CDR3 protein: CASSLNWNNEQFF
clone size: once
J gene: TRBJ2-1
V gene: TRBV28
D gene: .

CDR3 DNA: TGTGCCAGCAGCTCGATGGGACAGGGCCCCGGGGAGCTGTTTTTT
CDR3 protein: CASSSMGQGPGELFF
clone size: .
J gene: TRBJ2-2
V gene: TRBV11-3
D gene: TRBD1

CDR3 DNA: TGTGCCAGCAGCCTGACGACGAACACTGAAGCTTTCTTT
CDR3 protein: CASSLTTNTEAFF
clone size: medium-sized
J gene: TRBJ1-1
V gene: TRBV7-3
D gene: .

CDR3 DNA: TGTGCCAGCAGCCACATGGAGTACCAAGAGACCCAGTACTTC
CDR3 protein: CASSHMEYQETQYF
clone size: once
J gene: TRBJ2-5
V gene: TRBV13
D gene: .

CDR3 DNA: TGCGCCAGCAGCCAAACAGGGGGCGCCCCCTACGAGCAGTACTTC
CDR3 protein: CASSQTGGAPYEQYF
clone size: .
J gene: TRBJ2-7
V gene: TRBV4-1
D gene: TRBD1

CDR3 DNA: TGTGCCAGCAGCCACGACGGGCTAGCGGCCTACAATGAGCAGTTCTTC
CDR3 protein: CASSHDGLAAYNEQFF
clone size: .
J gene: TRBJ2-1
V gene: TRBV13
D gene: TRBD2

CDR3 DNA: TGTGCCAGTACCATAGGGGGCACTGAAGCTTTCTTT
CDR3 protein: CASTIGGTEAFF
clone size: .
J gene: TRBJ1-1
V gene: TRBV19
D gene: .

CDR3 DNA: TGTGCCAGCAGCTCTAGCGGCACGCAGTATTTT
CDR3 protein: CASSSSGTQYF
clone size: .
J gene: TRBJ2-3
V gene: TRBV5-6
D gene: TRBD2

CDR3 DNA: TGTGCCAGCAGTTCCCTGACAGGGGACACTGAAGCTTTCTTT
CDR3 protein: CASSSLTGDTEAFF
clone size: few
J gene: TRBJ1-1
V gene: TRBV27
D gene: TRBD1

CDR3 DNA: TGCGCCAGCAGCGTGGCTAGCACTAGCACAGATACGCAGTATTTT
CDR3 protein: CASSVASTSTDTQYF
clone size: .
J gene: TRBJ2-3
V gene: TRBV5-1
D gene: .

CDR3 DNA: TGTGCCTGGAAAGGCCGGTCCGGGCGGGACACTGAAGCTTTCTTT
CDR3 protein: CAWKGRSGRDTEAFF
clone size: .
J gene: TRBJ1-1
V gene: TRBV30
D gene: .

CDR3 DNA: TGTGCCAGCAGCGCAATGACAGGACGATCGTACGAGCAGTACTTC
CDR3 protein: CASSAMTGRSYEQYF
clone size: .
J gene: TRBJ2-7
V gene: TRBV9
D gene: .

CDR3 DNA: TGTGCCAGCAGTGACCATGGCGGGGAAGGTAATGAGCAGTTCTTC
CDR3 protein: CASSDHGGEGNEQFF
clone size: .
J gene: TRBJ2-1
V gene: TRBV6-4
D gene: .

CDR3 DNA: TGTGCCAGCAGTTTATCTCATACTAGCGAGCAGTACTTC
CDR3 protein: CASSLSHTSEQYF
clone size: .
J gene: TRBJ2-7
V gene: TRBV27
D gene: .

CDR3 DNA: TGCGCCAGCAGCTGGGACTCCGCCTACGAGCAGTACTTC
CDR3 protein: CASSWDSAYEQYF
clone size: .
J gene: TRBJ2-7
V gene: TRBV5-1
D gene: .

CDR3 DNA: TGTGCCTGGAGTCCCGGCAGGGGCAATCAGCCCCAGCATTTT
CDR3 protein: CAWSPGRGNQPQHF
clone size: .
J gene: TRBJ1-5
V gene: TRBV30
D gene: .

CDR3 DNA: TGCGCCAGCAGCCAGTCGACAGGGGCGTCCTACGAGCAGTACTTC
CDR3 protein: CASSQSTGASYEQYF
clone size: .
J gene: TRBJ2-7
V gene: TRBV4-1
D gene: TRBD1